This T cell receptor (beta chain) stems from a study of control samples from healthy donors and cancer patients. Libraries were prepared by immunoSEQ multiplex PCR; TCRdb keeps only in-frame clonotypes and omits some of them. The sample shows some 120,000 clones, 75% to 90% of them seen only once. Germline CDR1 reads ENHRY; CDR2 reads SYGVKD. The CDR3 runs 13 residues. Trimming took 11 bases from V and 2 from J; bases not matched to a gene: 8. This chain joins TRBV10-3 and TRBJ1-2, with 7 bases identical to TRBD1. The sequence was collected from a woman between 45 and 65 years old with colorectal cancer. Material for sequencing was PBMCs. CDR3 DNA: TGTGCCGTAGGGGGCCAACTGAACTATGGCTACACCTTC. Protein sequence: CAVGGQLNYGYTF.